The T cell receptor (beta chain) described here comes from a study of regulatory T cells in long-lasting Graves disease. V shed 7 bases and J 2 bases; nucleotides not matched to a gene: 2. The germline V gene has CDR1 DFQATT and CDR2 SNEGSKA (reference sequence). This CDR3 has 13 residues. To make TCR beta libraries, researchers used iRepertoire HTBI primers and Arm-PCR of CDR3 regions. One entry per CDR3 protein results from TCRdb running MiXCR on the multiplex PCR reads. The repertoire holds a few hundred thousand distinct CDR3 sequences, with roughly 12% as singletons. Time point indicated: newly diagnosed GD, antithyroid drugs for less than 3 months. Researchers made the TCR library from RNA that was extracted from PBMCs. This clonotype appeared many times. The same specimen was also included in a second study, on T cells in Graves' hyperthyroidism and ophthalmopathy.

The sequence derives from a woman between 18 and 30 years old with Graves disease. The chain links TRBV20-1 to TRBJ2-1, with 10 bases identical to TRBD1. Sequencing used peripheral blood mononuclear cells (PBMCs), obtained at new diagnosis, from a patient treated with antithyroid drugs. As DNA, the CDR3 is TGCAGTGGAGGGACAGGGGCCTACAATGAGCAGTTCTTC. Translating it yields CSGGTGAYNEQFF.